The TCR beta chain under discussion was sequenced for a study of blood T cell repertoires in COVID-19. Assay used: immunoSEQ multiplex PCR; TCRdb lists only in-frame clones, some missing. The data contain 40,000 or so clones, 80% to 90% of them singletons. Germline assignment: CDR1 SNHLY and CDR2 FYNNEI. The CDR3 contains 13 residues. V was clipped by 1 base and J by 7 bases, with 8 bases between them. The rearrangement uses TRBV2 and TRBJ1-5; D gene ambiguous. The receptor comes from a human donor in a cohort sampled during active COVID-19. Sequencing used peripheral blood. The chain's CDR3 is CASSEGVGQPQHF. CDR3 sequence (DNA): TGTGCCAGCAGTGAAGGGGTGGGCCAGCCCCAGCATTTT.